A selection of T cell receptor beta chains follows, all from one sample in a study of blood T cell repertoires in COVID-19. Profiling relied on immunoSEQ multiplex PCR, and the TCRdb table lists in-frame clones only, not all of them. The table lists about 140,000 clones, approximately 80% of them singletons, with about a tenth in the top ten. Sequencing was done on a sample of peripheral blood. The source of these receptors is a man in his 60s who had recovered from COVID-19. CDR3s include the opening cysteine and the closing phenylalanine or tryptophan.

TRBJ2-5 TRBV5-4 CASSTLAGGQETQYF
TRBJ2-7 TRBV3-1/TRBV3-2 CASSPTGSSSYEQYF
TRBJ2-5 TRBV7-2 CASSPTSGSRETQYF
TRBJ2-7 TRBV29-1 CSALPRTGGAEQYF
TRBJ1-1 TRBV28 CASSLSQGVTEAFF
TRBJ2-7 TRBV18 CASSPERQGFLEQYF
TRBJ1-5 TRBV28 CASSLSLGGAGGYSNQPQHF
TRBJ1-5 TRBV19 CASSGGLSNQPQHF
TRBJ2-7 TRBV29-1 CSVLFTRYEQYF
TRBJ2-3 TRBV24-1 CATSEGDRASTDTQYF
TRBJ1-2 TRBV29-1 CSVEEGRTYTF
TRBJ2-3 TRBV27 CASSSLADTQYF
TRBJ1-1 TRBV6-5 CASIRDSNTEAFF
TRBJ2-3 TRBV9 CASSAMEGYTDTQYF
TRBJ1-5 TRBV28 CASSQQGARQPQHF
TRBJ2-1 TRBV20-1 CSASILAGGSPEDEQFF
TRBJ2-7 TRBV6-5 CASRTGGAYEQYF
TRBJ1-5 TRBV28 CASRASPGLPQHF
TRBJ2-7 TRBV28 CASSRQGLTYEQYF
TRBJ2-2 TRBV6-6 CASTQGGNTGELFF
TRBJ1-1 TRBV30 CAWRKSMNTEAFF
TRBJ2-7 TRBV19 CASGPGVGVAQYF
TRBJ1-5 TRBV6-5 CASSTGVYSNQPQHF
TRBJ1-6 TRBV7-2 CASSLTGAADSPLHF
TRBJ1-2 TRBV5-1 CASSLEGGASGYTF
TRBJ2-7 TRBV6-5 CASSIGLAGVYEQYF
TRBJ1-5 TRBV28 CASSFGEQPQHF
TRBJ1-1 TRBV5-8 CASSLGLTKSRDTEAFF
TRBJ1-4 TRBV18 CASSPPHRDSNVQLFF
TRBJ2-7 TRBV6-6 CASSLTTTGGSYEQYF
TRBJ1-5 TRBV7-2 CASSLGGHNQPQHF
TRBJ1-1 TRBV12-5 CASGLSRFRAEAFF
TRBJ2-1 TRBV7-6 CASSRGLAGGRSYNEQFF
TRBJ1-1 TRBV19 CASSTGPGLYTEAFF
TRBJ2-1 TRBV5-4 CASSQDRTLYNEQFF
TRBJ2-3 TRBV5-1 CATSRSRFPDTQYF
TRBJ2-1 TRBV9 CASSVVPSGGFQGNEQFF
TRBJ1-3 TRBV2 CASSLGQAVSGNTIYF
TRBJ2-7 TRBV28 CASSPADRGLVEQYF
TRBJ2-5 TRBV6-5 CASSLTGETQYF
TRBJ1-4 TRBV6-5 CASSLGQKEKLFF
TRBJ2-4 TRBV24-1 CATSDRTGETEYF
TRBJ2-3 TRBV7-9 CASSPDRGGTDTQYF
TRBJ2-3 TRBV5-1 CASSLDRGQTDTQYF
TRBJ1-3 TRBV6-5 CASRETGAGNTIYF
TRBJ2-5 TRBV19 CASSNLAQGAETQYF
TRBJ2-7 TRBV15 CATSRASPRGQGPYEQYF
TRBJ1-2 TRBV5-1 CASSPGTGADMGYGYTF
TRBJ1-1 TRBV6-2/TRBV6-3 CASTPGAGTEAFF
TRBJ2-1 TRBV7-9 CASSLGLADNEQFF